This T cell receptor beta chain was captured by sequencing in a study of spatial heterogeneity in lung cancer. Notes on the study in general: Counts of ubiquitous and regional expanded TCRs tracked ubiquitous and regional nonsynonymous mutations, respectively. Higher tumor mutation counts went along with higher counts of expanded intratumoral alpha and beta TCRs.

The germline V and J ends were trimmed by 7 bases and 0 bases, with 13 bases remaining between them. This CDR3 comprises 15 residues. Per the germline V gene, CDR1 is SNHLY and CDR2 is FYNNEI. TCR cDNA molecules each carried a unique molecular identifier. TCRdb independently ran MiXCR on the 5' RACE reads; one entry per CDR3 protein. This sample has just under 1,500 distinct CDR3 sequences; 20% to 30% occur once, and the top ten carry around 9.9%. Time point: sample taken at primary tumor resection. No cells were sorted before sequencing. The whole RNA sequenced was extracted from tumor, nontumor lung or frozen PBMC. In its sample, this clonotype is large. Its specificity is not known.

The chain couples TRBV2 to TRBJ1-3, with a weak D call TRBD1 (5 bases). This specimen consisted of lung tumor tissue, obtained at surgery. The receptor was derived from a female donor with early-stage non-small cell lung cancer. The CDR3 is CASILTAASGNTIYF. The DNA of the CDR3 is TGTGCCAGCATCTTGACAGCAGCCTCTGGAAACACCATATATTTT.